The 13 T cell receptor beta chains in this list originate from one sample, sequenced in a study of blood T cell repertoires in COVID-19. Only in-frame clones appear in the TCRdb table, and some are missing; sequencing was by immunoSEQ multiplex PCR. The repertoire holds 250,000 to 300,000 clones, 90% to 95% seen once, with over 2% in the top ten. The sequenced sample consisted of peripheral blood. These receptors originate from a woman aged 25 to 39 with COVID-19, enrolled during active disease.

This chain joins TRBV6-5 and TRBJ1-2, with TRBD1 matching over 8 bases. The germline CDR1 and CDR2 sequences are MNHEY and SVGAGI. V lost 6 bases, J lost 3 bases, and 6 bases stayed unmatched. The CDR3 is 14 amino acids. The CDR3 DNA is TGTGCCAGCAGCTTCGGACAGGGAGACTATGGCTACACCTTC. This sequence encodes CASSFGQGDYGYTF.

This clone was seen a single time. A read error may be the cause here, since a much bigger clone is one base away. V and J are TRBV28 and TRBJ2-1; tentative D call: TRBD1 (6 bases). V lost 1 base and J 9 bases, leaving 7 bases between the germline ends. Germline assignment: CDR1 MDHEN and CDR2 SYDVKM. This CDR3 is 12 amino acids long. The DNA of the CDR3 is TGTGCCAGCAGTTTATCAGGGGTTGAGCAGTTCTTC. Its protein is CASSLSGVEQFF. Filled out from reference TRBV28 and TRBJ2-1, the complete variable domain reads DVKVTQSSRYLVKRTGEKVFLECVQDMDHENMFWYRQDPGLGLRLIYFSYDVKMKEKGDIPEGYSVSREKKERFSLILESASTNQTSMYLCASSLSGVEQFFGPGTRLTVL.

The V call is TRBV27, the J call TRBJ1-3, with D perhaps matching TRBD1 (6 bases). The V gene's germline CDR1 is MNHEY and CDR2 SMNVEV (reference sequence). The CDR3 is 13 amino acids. V gave up 6 bases and J gave up 4 bases, with 10 bases separating them. The CDR3 coding sequence is TGTGCCAGCAGACGGACAGCCGGAAACACCATATATTTT. It yields the protein CASRRTAGNTIYF.

The chain has TRBV29-1 and TRBJ2-7; the D is unclear. Germline V gene sequence: CDR1 SQVTM, CDR2 ANQGSEA. This CDR3 region has 14 residues. Trimming stripped 6 bases from V and 5 bases from J, with 20 bases between. DNA for the CDR3: TGCAGCGTCGAATCCCCAGACACGTCCCACGAGCAGTACTTC. Protein sequence: CSVESPDTSHEQYF.

This chain uses TRBV19 with TRBJ2-3; a possible D gene is TRBD1 (6 bases). Germline V gene data show CDR1 as LNHDA and CDR2 as SQIVND (reference sequence). The V end lost 4 bases, the J end lost 4 bases, and 15 bases lay between the germline ends. This CDR3 is 15 amino acids long. CDR3 sequence: CASSKVTGIADTQYF. The CDR3 DNA is TGTGCCAGTAGTAAGGTTACAGGGATAGCAGATACGCAGTATTTT.

This clone has only a few counts. The CDR3 DNA sequence: TGTGCCAGCAGCCAAGATGACGGGAGAATCAATGAGCAGTTCTTC. As protein: CASSQDDGRINEQFF. This rearrangement joins TRBV4-2 to TRBJ2-1; a possible D gene is TRBD2 (6 bases). Per germline, CDR1 LGHNA and CDR2 YNFKEQ. This CDR3 has 15 amino acids. V was cut by 0 bases and J by 6 bases, with 12 bases left in between.

This chain uses TRBV29-1 with TRBJ1-2; 9 bases agree with TRBD1. V trimming: 4 bases; J trimming: 3 bases; junction bases outside the gene matches: 6. Germline loops: CDR1 SQVTM, CDR2 ANQGSEA. The CDR3 has 14 amino acids. CDR3 protein: CSVGLTGGDYGYTF. CDR3 in DNA: TGCAGCGTTGGGCTGACAGGGGGTGACTATGGCTACACCTTC.

The chain joins TRBV6-6 to TRBJ2-1; TRBD2 is a possible D gene (6 bases). The CDR3 spans 13 residues. Trimming left V 2 bases short and J 9 bases short, with 11 bases between. CDR1 is MNHNY and CDR2 is SVGAGI in the germline V gene (reference sequence). CDR3 coding DNA: TGTGCCAGCAGTTACGGGGGGAGGAGTGAGCAGTTCTTC. It is translated as CASSYGGRSEQFF.

V is TRBV23-1 and J is TRBJ1-5; TRBD1 matches at 9 bases. TRBV23-1 is known as an ORF, though its function is uncertain. This CDR3 has 16 amino acids. CDR3 sequence: CASPLRDRVLNQPQHF. The CDR3 DNA follows: TGCGCGAGCCCCCTCCGGGACAGGGTTCTTAATCAGCCCCAGCATTTT.

The J gene is TRBJ2-7, the V gene TRBV5-5, with TRBD1 identical over 8 bases. The V gene's germline CDR1 is SGHKS and CDR2 YYEKEE (reference sequence). V shed 5 bases, J shed 5 bases, and the junction held 6 bases outside the gene matches. The CDR3 contains 13 residues. DNA for the CDR3: TGTGCCAGCAGTCGGGCAGGGGGCAACGAGCAGTACTTC. Residues: CASSRAGGNEQYF.

V is TRBV5-4 and J is TRBJ2-3; D is possibly TRBD1 (6 bases). Germline V lookup: CDR1 SGHNT, CDR2 YYREEE (reference sequence). The CDR3 covers 14 residues. V was trimmed by 0 bases and J by 5 bases, leaving 10 bases between them. The CDR3 DNA sequence: TGTGCCAGCAGCTTGGTTAGCAGGGGAGATACGCAGTATTTT. Amino acids: CASSLVSRGDTQYF.

The rearrangement links TRBV2 to TRBJ1-2, with 9 bases that match TRBD1. The CDR3 length is 14 residues. Germline CDR1 reads SNHLY; CDR2 reads FYNNEI. J was trimmed by 8 bases and V by 6 bases; bases with no gene match: 10. CDR3 in amino acids: CASSPEQGARGYTF. CDR3 DNA sequence: TGTGCCAGCAGCCCCGAACAGGGGGCGAGGGGCTACACCTTC.

The chain is built from TRBV4-1 and TRBJ1-4; D perhaps matches TRBD1 (5 bases). V dropped 2 bases and J dropped 4 bases, with 14 bases sitting between them. The CDR3 is 16 amino acids. Germline V gene sequence: CDR1 MGHRA, CDR2 YSYEKL. This CDR3 reads CASSQSFRQNNEKLFF. CDR3 in DNA: TGCGCCAGCAGCCAATCTTTTCGACAGAATAATGAAAAACTGTTTTTT.